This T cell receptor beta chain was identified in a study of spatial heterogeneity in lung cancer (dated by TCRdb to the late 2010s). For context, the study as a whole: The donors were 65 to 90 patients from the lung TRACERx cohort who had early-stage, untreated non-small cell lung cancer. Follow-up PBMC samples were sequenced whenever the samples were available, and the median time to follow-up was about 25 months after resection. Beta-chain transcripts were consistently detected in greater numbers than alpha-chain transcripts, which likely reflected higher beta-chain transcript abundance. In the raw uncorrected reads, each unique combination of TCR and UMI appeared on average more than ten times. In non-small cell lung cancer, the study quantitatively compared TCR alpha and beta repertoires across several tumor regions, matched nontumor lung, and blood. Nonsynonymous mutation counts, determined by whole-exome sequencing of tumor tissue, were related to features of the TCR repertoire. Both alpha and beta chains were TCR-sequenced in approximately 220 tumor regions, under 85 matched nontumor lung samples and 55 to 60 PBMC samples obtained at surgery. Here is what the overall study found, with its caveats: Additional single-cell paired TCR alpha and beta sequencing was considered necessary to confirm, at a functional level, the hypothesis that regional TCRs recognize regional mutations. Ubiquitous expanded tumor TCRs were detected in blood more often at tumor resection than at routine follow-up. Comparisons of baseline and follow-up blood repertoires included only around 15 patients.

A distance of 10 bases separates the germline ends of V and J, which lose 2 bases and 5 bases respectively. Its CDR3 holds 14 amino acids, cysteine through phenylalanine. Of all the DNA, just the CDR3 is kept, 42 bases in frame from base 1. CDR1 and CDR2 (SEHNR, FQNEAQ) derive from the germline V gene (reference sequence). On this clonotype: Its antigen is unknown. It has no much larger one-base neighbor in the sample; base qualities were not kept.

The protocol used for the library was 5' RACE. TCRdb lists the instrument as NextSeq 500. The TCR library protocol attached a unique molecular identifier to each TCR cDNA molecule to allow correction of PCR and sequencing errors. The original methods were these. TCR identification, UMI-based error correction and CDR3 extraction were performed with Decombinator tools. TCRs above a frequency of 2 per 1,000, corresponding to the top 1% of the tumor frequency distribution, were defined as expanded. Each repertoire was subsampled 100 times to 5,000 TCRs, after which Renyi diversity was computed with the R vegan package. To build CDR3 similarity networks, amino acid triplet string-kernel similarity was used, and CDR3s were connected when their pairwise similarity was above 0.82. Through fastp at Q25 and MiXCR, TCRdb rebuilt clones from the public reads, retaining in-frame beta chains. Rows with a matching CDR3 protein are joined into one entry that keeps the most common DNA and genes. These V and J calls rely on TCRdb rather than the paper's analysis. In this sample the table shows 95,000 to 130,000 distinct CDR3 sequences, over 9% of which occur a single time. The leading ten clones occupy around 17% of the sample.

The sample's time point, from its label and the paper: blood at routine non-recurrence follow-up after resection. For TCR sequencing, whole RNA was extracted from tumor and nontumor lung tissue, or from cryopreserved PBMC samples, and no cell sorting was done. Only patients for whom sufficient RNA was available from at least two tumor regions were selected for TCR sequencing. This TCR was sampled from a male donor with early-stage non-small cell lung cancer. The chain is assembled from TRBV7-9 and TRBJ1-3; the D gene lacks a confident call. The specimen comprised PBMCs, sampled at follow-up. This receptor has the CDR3 CASSLKTDRNTIYF. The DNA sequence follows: TGTGCCAGCAGCTTAAAGACGGACCGAAACACCATATATTTT.